The 20 T cell receptor beta chains presented below share a single source sample, sequenced in a study of graft-versus-host responses after intestinal transplantation (dated by TCRdb to about 2021). The sample's time point label, in plain terms: cells obtained before transplantation from donor or recipient. Their cognate antigens are unknown. Receptors were amplified or captured by the immunoSEQ multiplex PCR assay. In TCRdb, the immuneACCESS table is reduced to in-frame sequences with V and J assigned. These tables do not hold every clone; where another copy was compared, an unresolved V gene accounts for under half, and the others remain unexplained. The table for this sample lists 99,000 or so clones; over 75% of them were counted only once. Around 0.96% of the sample is taken by the ten largest. The specimen was unstimulated CD4+ T cells sorted from spleen or lymph node cells, collected before intestinal transplant. The source of these receptors is a human donor who received an intestinal transplant.

V and J are TRBV7-9 and TRBJ2-6, with D perhaps TRBD1 (6 bases). The germline V gene encodes CDR1 SEHNR and CDR2 FQNEAQ (reference sequence). V gave up 5 bases and J gave up 2 bases, with 16 bases separating them. The CDR3 covers 17 residues. This CDR3 is CASSRDDGGTGANVLTF. CDR3 DNA: TGTGCCAGCAGCCGCGATGATGGGGGCACTGGGGCCAACGTCCTGACTTTC.

In this sample, this clone turned up a few times. CDR3 in amino acids: CASRYGTGQDQPQHF. CDR3 bases: TGCGCCAGCAGATACGGGACAGGGCAAGATCAGCCCCAGCATTTT. V and J are TRBV10-2 and TRBJ1-5; 9 nucleotides align to TRBD1. CDR1 and CDR2 from the germline V gene are WSHSY and SAAADI. Losses at the gene ends were 6 bases for V and 5 bases for J; bases not matched to a gene: 8. The CDR3 is 15 residues long.

The chain joins TRBV5-5 to TRBJ1-3; no definite D call. The CDR3 has 13 residues. Per germline, CDR1 SGHKS and CDR2 YYEKEE (reference sequence). The V end was cut by 0 bases, the J end by 8 bases, with 9 bases between. CDR3 nucleotide sequence: TGTGCCAGCAGCTTGGCCGTTGGGGACACCATATATTTT. Translating it yields CASSLAVGDTIYF.

Here the CDR3 DNA reads TGTGCCAGCACCAACCGTATGGGACTAGCGGTCCAAGAGACCCAGTACTTC. Protein product: CASTNRMGLAVQETQYF. The J gene is TRBJ2-5, the V gene TRBV5-4; 11 bases are shared with TRBD2. The CDR3 is 17 residues long. The germline gives CDR1 SGHNT, CDR2 YYREEE (reference sequence). J was trimmed by 1 base and V by 6 bases; bases with no gene match: 11.

The V call is TRBV9, the J call TRBJ2-1; D gene uncertain. The CDR3 totals 15 residues. The germline V and J ends were trimmed by 0 bases and 2 bases, with 9 bases remaining between them. The V gene's germline CDR1 is SGDLS and CDR2 YYNGEE. CDR3 coding DNA: TGTGCCAGCAGCGTAGATGGGGTCACCTACAATGAGCAGTTCTTC. Encoded protein: CASSVDGVTYNEQFF. Full variable domain (remainder filled in from reference TRBV9 and TRBJ2-1): DSGVTQTPKHLITATGQRVTLRCSPRSGDLSVYWYQQSLDQGLQFLIQYYNGEERAKGNILERFSAQQFPDLHSELNLSSLELGDSALYFCASSVDGVTYNEQFFGPGTRLTVL.

On this clone: The limits of the CDR3 on the DNA are not certain, so only TCRdb's listed CDR3 is given. The gene calls are TRBV2 and TRBJ2-5; the D call of TRBD1 is as the table states it, not checked on the DNA. CDR1 and CDR2 from the germline V gene are SNHLY and FYNNEI. The CDR3 comprises 14 residues, both ends counted. CDR3: CASSRQGFLETQYF.

The chain carries TRBV10-3 and TRBJ2-3, with D possibly TRBD2 on 5 matching bases. V lost 6 bases and J lost 0, with 10 bases in between. The CDR3 spans 14 residues. The germline gives CDR1 ENHRY, CDR2 SYGVKD. Written as DNA, the CDR3 is TGTGCCATCAGAACGACTACTAGCACAGATACGCAGTATTTT. It yields the protein CAIRTTTSTDTQYF.

In its sample, this clone was seen a few times. This chain connects TRBV5-6 to TRBJ1-3; TRBD1 is a possible D gene (6 bases). CDR1 SGHDT and CDR2 YYEEEE come from the germline V gene. The V end was cut by 3 bases, the J end by 4 bases, with 14 bases between. The length of the CDR3 is 15 residues. The CDR3 reads CASSSLAGGGNTIYF. The DNA of the CDR3 is TGTGCCAGCAGCTCCCTGGCGGGGGGCGGAAACACCATATATTTT.

The chain combines TRBV5-1 with TRBJ2-6; D might be TRBD1 or TRBD2, each matching 5 bases. This CDR3 is 15 amino acids long. Germline V gene sequence: CDR1 SGHRS, CDR2 YFSETQ. Trimming removed 4 bases from V and 0 bases from J, with 8 bases in between. The CDR3 DNA is TGCGCCAGCAGCGAGGGGCCCTCTGGGGCCAACGTCCTGACTTTC. This codes for CASSEGPSGANVLTF.

The J gene is TRBJ2-3, the V gene TRBV7-3, with D maybe TRBD2 (6 bases). This CDR3 region has 17 residues. The germline CDR1 and CDR2 sequences are SGHTA and FQGTGA. V lost 3 bases, J lost 2 bases, and 18 bases lay in between. As DNA, the CDR3 is TGTGCCAGCAGCTTGCATCCCGGGAGCCGAAACACAGATACGCAGTATTTT. Protein sequence: CASSLHPGSRNTDTQYF.

V gene TRBV12-5 combines with J gene TRBJ2-1, with TRBD2 identical over 7 bases. The germline CDR1 and CDR2 sequences are LGHNT and FRNRAP. CDR3 length: 15 amino acids. V shed 5 bases, J shed 2 bases, and the junction held 6 bases outside the gene matches. The CDR3 nucleotides read TGTGCTAGTGGTCTAGGGACTACAACCTACAATGAGCAGTTCTTC. This encodes CASGLGTTTYNEQFF.

This CDR3 reads CASSPGTAQRNEQFF. As DNA, the CDR3 is TGTGCCAGCAGCCCCGGGACAGCCCAAAGGAATGAGCAGTTCTTC. The V and J genes are TRBV6-6 and TRBJ2-1, with 7 bases identical to TRBD1. After removal of 6 bases from V and 7 bases from J, the junction contained 12 bases not matched to a gene. The CDR3 runs to 15 residues. Germline CDR1 MNHNY, CDR2 SVGAGI (reference sequence).

The chain links TRBV4-2 to TRBJ1-1, with a possible D match to TRBD1 (6 bases). The V gene lost 1 base and the J gene lost 7 bases, with 22 bases spanning the gap. CDR3 length equals 17 residues. Germline V gene sequence: CDR1 LGHNA, CDR2 YNFKEQ. The CDR3 loop is CASSQGTPSTGPHEAFF. CDR3 sequence (DNA): TGTGCCAGCAGCCAAGGGACACCCTCTACAGGGCCCCATGAAGCTTTCTTT.

This clone has just one count. This sequence joins TRBV25-1 and TRBJ1-2; 8 bases are shared with TRBD1. V gave up 1 base and J gave up 8 bases; unmatched junction bases: 6. The CDR3 is 14 residues long. Germline loops: CDR1 MGHDK, CDR2 SYGVNS. The CDR3 protein is CASSEWVPGGGYTF. Written as DNA, the CDR3 is TGTGCCAGCAGTGAATGGGTCCCAGGGGGCGGCTACACCTTC.

The chain uses TRBV5-6 and TRBJ2-6, with TRBD1 as a possible D gene (6 bases). V was cut by 4 bases and J by 0 bases, with 11 bases left in between. Germline V gene sequence: CDR1 SGHDT, CDR2 YYEEEE. This CDR3 comprises 16 residues. The DNA for the CDR3 is TGTGCCAGCAGCGCGGACAGTCCCTCTGGGGCCAACGTCCTGACTTTC. It encodes CASSADSPSGANVLTF.

The DNA for the CDR3 is TGTGCCAGCAAGCCGACAGTAACTAATGAAAAACTGTTTTTT. Residues: CASKPTVTNEKLFF. The rearrangement joins TRBV6-1 to TRBJ1-4; the D gene is possibly TRBD1 (5 bases). The CDR3 is made up of 14 amino acids. Germline CDR1 is MNHNS and CDR2 is SASEGT. Trimming shortened V by 7 bases and J by 1 base, and 10 bases separated the two germline ends.

The gene calls are TRBV5-6 and TRBJ2-2; D unclear. The germline V gene has CDR1 SGHDT and CDR2 YYEEEE. V lost 1 base and J 1 base, leaving 5 bases between the germline ends. The CDR3 is made up of 14 amino acids. CDR3 amino acids: CASSLRQNTGELFF. The CDR3 bases are TGTGCCAGCAGCTTGCGCCAGAACACCGGGGAGCTGTTTTTT.

The chain couples TRBV5-1 to TRBJ1-2; a possible D gene is TRBD1 (5 bases). The germline V and J ends were trimmed by 4 bases and 5 bases, with 21 bases remaining between them. Germline CDR1 is SGHRS and CDR2 is YFSETQ. The CDR3 spans 16 residues. The CDR3 region has the DNA TGCGCCAGCAGCCTCCATAGCGGGGGGGTCTCTTATGGCTACACCTTC. Protein product: CASSLHSGGVSYGYTF. Together with reference TRBV5-1 and TRBJ1-2, the CDR3 gives the full variable domain: KAGVTQTPRYLIKTRGQQVTLSCSPISGHRSVSWYQQTPGQGLQFLFEYFSETQRNKGNFPGRFSGRQFSNSRSEMNVSTLELGDSALYLCASSLHSGGVSYGYTFGSGTRLTVV.

This clone has a handful of counts. The chain recombines TRBV7-7 with TRBJ2-1; D is unresolved. V lost 5 bases and J 3 bases, leaving 8 bases between the germline ends. This CDR3 region has 13 residues. The germline V gene has CDR1 SSHAT and CDR2 FNYEAQ (reference sequence). This chain's CDR3 is CASSQTHYNEQFF. CDR3 nucleotides: TGTGCCAGCAGCCAGACCCACTACAATGAGCAGTTCTTC. Together with reference TRBV7-7 and TRBJ2-1, the CDR3 gives the full variable domain: GAGVSQSPRYKVTKRGQDVTLRCDPISSHATLYWYQQALGQGPEFLTYFNYEAQPDKSGLPSDRFSAERPEGSISTLTIQRTEQRDSAMYRCASSQTHYNEQFFGPGTRLTVL.

V and J are TRBV6-5 and TRBJ2-5; TRBD2 aligns across 11 bases. With 6 bases clipped from V and 5 bases from J, the junction kept 8 bases outside the gene matches. This CDR3 contains 15 residues. The germline V gene has CDR1 MNHEY and CDR2 SVGAGI. The DNA of the CDR3 is TGTGCCAGCAGCGAACTAGCGGGGGCAGGGGAGACCCAGTACTTC. It translates to CASSELAGAGETQYF.